These 3 T cell receptor beta chains were sequenced from one sample in a study of T-cell reconstitution after alpha-beta-depleted transplantation in children. Unique molecular identifiers were incorporated during preparation of the TCRbeta library. Using its own MiXCR run on the PCR reads, TCRdb lists one record per CDR3 protein. The sample has about 360,000 distinct CDR3 sequences, 13% seen once. The material was PBMCs, obtained from the stem cell graft. These receptors were collected from a human donor who donated a stem cell graft to a child with Fanconi anemia.

J is TRBJ2-5 and V is TRBV5-1; either TRBD1 or TRBD2 may fit D (6 bases each). Germline V lookup: CDR1 SGHRS, CDR2 YFSETQ. The CDR3 is 14 amino acids. V was clipped by 7 bases and J by 2 bases, with 15 bases between them. For the CDR3, the DNA is TGCGCCAGCGGAACGGGGGCCGCTCAAGAGACCCAGTACTTC. The encoded protein is CASGTGAAQETQYF.

This clonotype was seen ten or more times. The chain uses TRBV7-2 and TRBJ2-2; D remains unclear. The CDR3 sequence is 12 residues long. V lost 5 bases and J lost 6, with 7 bases in between. Germline lookup yields CDR1 SGHTA and CDR2 FQGNSA. The CDR3 DNA is TGTGCCAGCAGCCTAAATTCCGGGGAGCTGTTTTTT. This sequence encodes CASSLNSGELFF.

The sample holds a few counts of this clonotype. The rearrangement links TRBV6-1 to TRBJ1-4; D call uncertain. The CDR3 loop spans 13 amino acids. The V and J ends lost 6 bases and 8 bases respectively, with 13 bases between them. Germline V lookup: CDR1 MNHNS, CDR2 SASEGT. This CDR3 reads CASRDPPGEKLFF. The CDR3, as DNA: TGTGCCAGCAGAGACCCGCCCGGAGAAAAACTGTTTTTT.